This TCR beta chain came from a study of T cells in Graves' hyperthyroidism and ophthalmopathy. For Graves' hyperthyroidism to be stable, ophthalmopathy could not progress within 18 months. This clonotype has more than one count but fewer than ten. Its antigen is as yet unknown. Study-level points and caveats: Clonotypes that were expanded in thyroid above 0.001 mostly appeared in blood too.

CDR1 is ENHRY and CDR2 is SYGVKD in the germline V gene. Between the trimmed V and J ends, which lost 10 bases and 7 bases, there was a span of 20 bases. This CDR3 is 13 amino acids long. Authors of the study amplified TCR beta CDR3 regions from RNA transcripts. An initial round of RT-PCR targeting the TCR CDR3 relied on the HTBI primer set. MiXCR, run by TCRdb on the multiplex PCR reads, gives a single entry per CDR3 protein. The sample has 560,000 or so distinct CDR3 sequences; around 46% are singletons. The rearrangement uses TRBV10-3 and TRBJ2-7; D possibly corresponds to TRBD2 (5 bases). The specimen was peripheral blood or thyroid tissue (not recorded which). The clonotype originates from a woman aged 18-35 years with Graves' hyperthyroidism. CDR3 bases: TGTGCCAGCAATACTCTAGGACCGGGGGAGCAGTACTTC. It specifies CASNTLGPGEQYF.